This T cell receptor (beta chain) was profiled in a study of T cell repertoires in cytomegalovirus infection. Study as a whole: It can be stated that public TCR beta signatures indicated CMV infection as well as a matching HLA type.

TCRdb reprocessed the reads with MiXCR, giving one entry per CDR3 protein. The sample contains around 300,000 distinct CDR3 sequences, roughly 25% of which appear only once. To note about this clonotype: Its antigen is unidentified.

Study outcomes and limitations: Public TCR beta family frequency separated CMV-and-HLA carriers, including in an independent cohort. HLA-C-restricted CMV-specific TCR beta clonotypes prevailed in the ex vivo response.

The source material was PBMCs. This sequence originates from a human donor in good health (CMV status not recorded). Some clones in this sample may be carry-over from other donors' samples.

The DNA of the CDR3 is TGTGCCAGCAAAATAGCGGGGGGCTACGAGCAGTACTTC. Amino acid sequence: CASKIAGGYEQYF. The V call is TRBV14, the J call TRBJ2-7; 10 bases fit TRBD2. The germline CDR1 and CDR2 sequences are SGHDN and FVKESK. This CDR3 has 13 amino acids. V shed 7 bases, J shed 3 bases, and the junction held 3 bases outside the gene matches. The full variable domain, with the rest looked up from reference TRBV14 and TRBJ2-7, is EAGVTQFPSHSVIEKGQTVTLRCDPISGHDNLYWYRRVMGKEIKFLLHFVKESKQDESGMPNNRFLAERTGGTYSTLKVQPAELEDSGVYFCASKIAGGYEQYFGPGTRLTVT.